These 5 T cell receptor beta chains were sequenced from one sample in a study of cytomegalovirus exposure and HLA in healthy donors. PCR was performed using 60 Vbeta and 13 Jbeta primers. Produced via immunoSEQ multiplex PCR; TCRdb's table is partial and in-frame only. The data contain about 210,000 clones, about four fifths of them seen just once; the ten biggest clones take up about 6%. The material sequenced was PBMCs. The receptors shown here come from a man aged 35 to 55 in good health and CMV-seropositive.

The gene calls are TRBV7-2 and TRBJ1-2, with a weak D call TRBD1 (6 bases). V lost 4 bases to trimming and J lost 3 bases, with 18 bases between them. In germline, CDR1 is SGHTA, CDR2 FQGNSA. There are 16 residues in the CDR3. CDR3 sequence reads: CASSSQGNPEDYGYTF. The CDR3 DNA is TGTGCCAGCAGCTCACAGGGTAACCCCGAGGACTATGGCTACACCTTC. Full variable domain (remainder filled in from reference TRBV7-2 and TRBJ1-2): GAGVSQSPSNKVTEKGKDVELRCDPISGHTALYWYRQSLGQGLEFLIYFQGNSAPDKSGLPSDRFSAERTGGSVSTLTIQRTQQEDSAVYLCASSSQGNPEDYGYTFGSGTRLTVV.

V is TRBV19 and J is TRBJ1-3; TRBD1 might be the D (5 bases). Germline-derived CDR1 and CDR2 are LNHDA and SQIVND (reference sequence). Trimming took off 6 bases at V and 0 bases at J, with 18 bases between the two ends. The CDR3 has 17 residues. CDR3 loop: CASSPSRGPNSGNTIYF. The CDR3 DNA is TGTGCCAGTAGCCCTTCGCGGGGACCCAACTCTGGAAACACCATATATTTT.

V is TRBV11-2 and J is TRBJ2-3; 9 bases align to TRBD1. Per the germline V gene, CDR1 is SGHAT and CDR2 is FQNNGV. The CDR3 consists of 15 residues. Trimming took 5 bases from V and 3 from J; bases not matched to a gene: 6. CDR3: CASSRTGGGTDTQYF. CDR3 sequence (DNA): TGTGCCAGCAGCAGAACAGGGGGCGGGACAGATACGCAGTATTTT.

The chain carries TRBV4-1 and TRBJ1-2; TRBD1 matches at 8 bases. Germline assignment: CDR1 MGHRA and CDR2 YSYEKL. V trimming: 5 bases; J trimming: 4 bases; junction bases outside the gene matches: 6. This CDR3 has 14 amino acids. CDR3 nucleotides: TGCGCCAGCAGCGGGATAGGACAGGGCTATGGCTACACCTTC. Its translation: CASSGIGQGYGYTF.

V gene TRBV9 combines with J gene TRBJ2-1, with TRBD2 identical over 7 bases. Germline loops: CDR1 SGDLS, CDR2 YYNGEE. The CDR3 is 16 amino acids. The V and J ends lost 0 bases and 9 bases, in that order; junction bases with no gene match: 12. In DNA form, the CDR3 reads TGTGCCAGCAGCGTAGATGGGACTACGCTCATCGGTGAGCAGTTCTTC. It yields the protein CASSVDGTTLIGEQFF.